A single sample gave rise to the 3 T cell receptor beta chains below, sequenced in a study of shared clonotypes between healthy human individuals. Sequencing was performed with immunoSEQ multiplex PCR; in TCRdb, only in-frame clones are kept and a portion is missing. The sample contains some 580,000 clones, 95% to 98% of which appear only once. Material for sequencing was naive CD4+ T cells sorted from blood. The subset was: CD45RA+ positively selected. The receptors derive from a woman in her 30s in good health.

V gene TRBV19 combines with J gene TRBJ2-2; no clear D gene. The CDR3 is made up of 14 amino acids. V lost 3 bases to trimming and J lost 4 bases, with 9 bases between them. Per the germline V gene, CDR1 is LNHDA and CDR2 is SQIVND (reference sequence). CDR3 DNA sequence: TGTGCCAGTAGTATTTATGGGTCCACCGGGGAGCTGTTTTTT. It specifies CASSIYGSTGELFF.

The chain recombines TRBV5-1 with TRBJ2-7; TRBD1 agrees at 8 bases. The CDR3 totals 14 residues. The ends lost 2 bases at V and 7 bases at J; junction bases unmatched: 8. The V gene's germline CDR1 is SGHRS and CDR2 YFSETQ. The CDR3 loop is CASSFEGQGGEQYF. The CDR3 nucleotides are TGCGCCAGCAGCTTCGAAGGACAGGGCGGGGAGCAGTACTTC.

This clone was counted a single time. This rearrangement joins TRBV9 to TRBJ2-1; 9 bases are a match to TRBD2. The CDR3 runs 15 residues. Unmatched junction bases numbered 3, after V lost 0 bases and J lost 5 bases. CDR1 SGDLS and CDR2 YYNGEE come from the germline V gene. CDR3 coding DNA: TGTGCCAGCAGCGTAGATAGCGGGAGCCACAATGAGCAGTTCTTC. The encoded protein is CASSVDSGSHNEQFF.